The next 12 T cell receptor beta chains were all read from a single sample in a study of cytomegalovirus exposure and HLA in healthy donors. Vbeta (60) and Jbeta (13) primers were used in the PCR. Using immunoSEQ multiplex PCR, the repertoire was profiled, and TCRdb retains in-frame clones only, with some absent. Of fewer than 150,000 clones listed, 75% to 90% are singletons. Specimen: PBMCs. These TCRs come from a female donor in good health and CMV-seronegative.

This sequence joins TRBV27 and TRBJ2-7; 7 nucleotides line up with TRBD1. Trimming cost V 2 bases and J 4 bases; bases outside gene matches: 5. CDR3 size: 14 residues. In germline, CDR1 is MNHEY, CDR2 SMNVEV (reference sequence). CDR3 bases: TGTGCCAGCAGTTTAGGGGGACAGATGTACGAGCAGTACTTC. Protein product: CASSLGGQMYEQYF.

The chain links TRBV6-1 to TRBJ2-5, with D possibly being TRBD1 (6 bases). V lost 2 bases to trimming and J lost 2 bases, with 12 bases between them. CDR3 length: 15 residues. From germline, CDR1 is MNHNS and CDR2 SASEGT. The CDR3 coding sequence is TGTGCCAGCAGTGAATTTGGGGGCTATCAAGAGACCCAGTACTTC. It encodes CASSEFGGYQETQYF.

V gene TRBV11-2 combines with J gene TRBJ2-7; 14 bases match TRBD2. The CDR3 spans 15 residues. Germline V gene sequence: CDR1 SGHAT, CDR2 FQNNGV. V was pared by 5 bases and J by 5 bases, with 5 bases of the junction left unmatched. Here the CDR3 reads CASSPGTSGSHEQYF. In nucleotides, the CDR3 is TGTGCCAGCAGCCCCGGGACTAGCGGGAGCCACGAGCAGTACTTC.

The CDR3 here is CASREGKNIQYF. CDR3 DNA: TGTGCCAGCCGGGAGGGCAAAAACATTCAGTACTTC. The chain joins TRBV2 to TRBJ2-4; 8 nucleotides match TRBD2. Germline CDR1 and CDR2: SNHLY and FYNNEI. The CDR3 loop spans 12 amino acids. J was trimmed by 3 bases and V by 8 bases; bases with no gene match: 0. Drawing the rest from reference TRBV2 and TRBJ2-4, the complete variable domain is EPEVTQTPSHQVTQMGQEVILRCVPISNHLYFYWYRQILGQKVEFLVSFYNNEISEKSEIFDDQFSVERPDGSNFTLKIRSTKLEDSAMYFCASREGKNIQYFGAGTRLSVL.

In its sample, this clone was seen once. The chain has TRBV5-1 and TRBJ1-4; 10 bases are a match to TRBD1. V shed 4 bases, J shed 6 bases, and the junction held 3 bases outside the gene matches. Germline V CDR1 and CDR2: SGHRS, YFSETQ. The CDR3 extends over 14 amino acids. This CDR3 is CASSGDRGDEKLFF. The CDR3 nucleotides read TGCGCCAGCAGCGGGGACAGGGGTGATGAAAAACTGTTTTTT.

The V gene is TRBV6-1, the J gene TRBJ1-1, with TRBD1 as a possible D gene (5 bases). The germline V and J ends were trimmed by 6 bases and 2 bases, with 13 bases remaining between them. There are 14 residues in the CDR3. Germline assignment: CDR1 MNHNS and CDR2 SASEGT. The CDR3 DNA sequence: TGTGCCAGCAGATCGGGGGGAATCAACACTGAAGCTTTCTTT. It specifies CASRSGGINTEAFF.

The chain has TRBV14 and TRBJ1-1, with unresolved D. Germline-derived CDR1 and CDR2 are SGHDN and FVKESK. The CDR3 runs 13 residues. The V end was cut by 3 bases, the J end by 3 bases, with 8 bases between. CDR3 DNA sequence: TGTGCCAGCAGCCAGACGGGGTACACTGAAGCTTTCTTT. Amino acids: CASSQTGYTEAFF.

This clone was detected only once. The gene calls are TRBV9 and TRBJ1-1; TRBD1 agrees at 9 bases. Germline V gene lookup returns CDR1 SGDLS and CDR2 YYNGEE. The J segment lost 4 bases and the V segment lost 4 bases, leaving 5 bases of the junction unmatched. The CDR3 is 14 residues long. The CDR3 DNA follows: TGTGCCAGCAGCCTTGGACAGGGGAGCACTGAAGCTTTCTTT. Its translation: CASSLGQGSTEAFF.

The chain recombines TRBV5-1 with TRBJ2-6; D may be TRBD1 (6 bases). Germline CDR1 and CDR2: SGHRS and YFSETQ. The V end lost 0 bases, the J end lost 0 bases, and 10 bases lay between the germline ends. This CDR3 has 17 residues. The CDR3 here is CASSLGGLSSGANVLTF. DNA for the CDR3: TGCGCCAGCAGCTTGGGGGGGCTGAGCTCTGGGGCCAACGTCCTGACTTTC.

The chain recombines TRBV2 with TRBJ1-3; the D is unclear. The CDR3 contains 14 residues. Germline lookup yields CDR1 SNHLY and CDR2 FYNNEI. V lost 6 bases, J lost 0 bases, and 9 bases lay in between. The DNA of the CDR3 is TGTGCCAGCAGCTACCGAGACTCTGGAAACACCATATATTTT. Its translation is CASSYRDSGNTIYF.

To note about this clone: The junction departs from germline at one end; a sequencing error may be responsible. The CDR3 region has the DNA TGCAGCGTTGATGCGGCCACCCAAGAGGCCCAGTACTTC. Its protein is CSVDAATQEAQYF. The V call is TRBV29-1, the J call TRBJ2-5; D is unclear. Per the germline V gene, CDR1 is SQVTM and CDR2 is ANQGSEA. There are 13 residues in the CDR3.

The rearrangement links TRBV6-5 to TRBJ1-5, with TRBD1 matching over 7 bases. CDR1 and CDR2 (germline): MNHEY, SVGAGI. CDR3 size: 15 residues. With V trimmed by 7 bases and J by 6 bases, 12 bases remained unmatched. The CDR3 DNA is TGTGCCAGCAACCCATCGGGGGCAGGGGGTCAGCCCCAGCATTTT. Translated: CASNPSGAGGQPQHF.